Presented here are 21 T cell receptor beta chains from one specimen sequenced in a study of radiation and T cells in renal cell carcinoma. Measured with immunoSEQ multiplex PCR; TCRdb has only the in-frame clones, and not every one. The table includes some 120,000 clones, more than 75% detected once. The time point is: blood 2 weeks post-SBRT. Treatment in this sample: 15 Gy SBRT to primary tumor, nephrectomy 4 weeks later. The sequenced sample was blood, obtained from a patient whose treatment included radiotherapy and nephrectomy. The origin of the receptors is a woman aged 65 to 85 with renal cell carcinoma.

The CDR3 is CASTQGSGTEAFF. CDR3 nucleotides: TGTGCCAGTACTCAGGGGTCCGGCACTGAAGCTTTCTTT. The V call is TRBV19, the J call TRBJ1-1; D possibly corresponds to TRBD1 (6 bases). The CDR3 spans 13 residues. V lost 7 bases to trimming and J lost 4 bases, with 13 bases between them. Germline-derived CDR1 and CDR2 are LNHDA and SQIVND (reference sequence).

In its sample, this clone was seen a few times. Here the CDR3 reads CASSLGYSNQPQHF. The CDR3 DNA follows: TGCGCCAGCAGCTTGGGGTATAGCAATCAGCCCCAGCATTTT. The J gene is TRBJ1-5, the V gene TRBV5-1, with D unresolved. This CDR3 region has 14 residues. The V gene lost 0 bases and the J gene lost 0 bases, with 4 bases spanning the gap. Germline CDR1 SGHRS, CDR2 YFSETQ.

CDR3: CASSLTNEQFF. The CDR3 DNA is TGTGCCAGCAGTCTGACCAACGAGCAGTTCTTC. The rearrangement uses TRBV6-6 and TRBJ2-1; no clear D. This CDR3 contains 11 residues. V was shortened by 5 bases and J by 10 bases, with 9 bases between the two germline ends. Germline CDR1 reads MNHNY; CDR2 reads SVGAGI (reference sequence).

V is TRBV11-3 and J is TRBJ2-2; 15 nucleotides line up with TRBD2. The CDR3 spans 18 residues. The germline V gene has CDR1 SGHNT and CDR2 YENEEA. J gave up 2 bases and V 6 bases, and 7 bases lay outside the gene matches. The CDR3 loop is CASSLGLAGGINTGELFF. In nucleotides, the CDR3 is TGTGCCAGCAGTCTGGGACTAGCGGGGGGAATCAACACCGGGGAGCTGTTTTTT.

This clone was seen just once. The chain is built from TRBV28 and TRBJ1-5, with D perhaps matching TRBD1 (6 bases). V lost 6 bases and J 0 bases, leaving 12 bases between the germline ends. Germline CDR1 and CDR2: MDHEN and SYDVKM. This CDR3 spans 15 amino acids. The CDR3 bases are TGTGCCAGCAGCTGGACAGTCGATAGCAATCAGCCCCAGCATTTT. It yields the protein CASSWTVDSNQPQHF.

The chain has TRBV5-6 and TRBJ1-3; D call uncertain. This CDR3 region has 14 residues. Germline lookup yields CDR1 SGHDT and CDR2 YYEEEE. Trimming took 0 bases from V and 8 from J, leaving 12 bases between them. The CDR3 protein is CASSLGWPSDTIYF. The CDR3 region has the DNA TGTGCCAGCAGCTTGGGTTGGCCTTCGGACACCATATATTTT.

The V call is TRBV6-1, the J call TRBJ1-2, with unresolved D. Trimming left V 2 bases short and J 8 bases short, with 12 bases between. The CDR3 is made up of 13 amino acids. Looked up from germline, CDR1 is MNHNS and CDR2 is SASEGT. CDR3 sequence: CASSEKRGVGYTF. The CDR3 DNA reads as TGTGCCAGCAGTGAAAAACGGGGAGTAGGCTACACCTTC.

The J gene is TRBJ2-2, the V gene TRBV29-1; D not certain. The CDR3 contains 14 residues. Germline values: CDR1 SQVTM, CDR2 ANQGSEA. Trimming cost V 2 bases and J 0 bases, with 7 bases left between them. This CDR3 is CSVERPPNTGELFF. As DNA, the CDR3 is TGCAGCGTTGAAAGACCTCCGAACACCGGGGAGCTGTTTTTT.

This chain links TRBV28 with TRBJ2-3, with 12 positions matching TRBD1. The V gene's germline CDR1 is MDHEN and CDR2 SYDVKM. This CDR3 has 13 amino acids. CDR3 nucleotide sequence: TGTGCAGGGGGACAGGGGGCGGGAGATACGCAGTATTTT. Residues: CAGGQGAGDTQYF.

The table lists this clone with a count of one. V gene TRBV27 combines with J gene TRBJ2-7, with TRBD2 as a possible D gene (6 bases). V gave up 7 bases and J gave up 3 bases, with 16 bases separating them. Germline CDR1 and CDR2: MNHEY and SMNVEV (reference sequence). The CDR3 runs 14 residues. CDR3 sequence: CASIPGLGHYEQYF. The CDR3 DNA reads TGTGCCAGCATTCCGGGACTGGGCCACTACGAGCAGTACTTC.

The chain carries TRBV5-6 and TRBJ2-3, with D hard to call. This CDR3 is built from 15 residues. Germline V gene lookup returns CDR1 SGHDT and CDR2 YYEEEE. Trimming pared 0 bases from V and 4 bases from J, leaving 12 bases between. CDR3 bases: TGTGCCAGCAGCTTGGGGCTAATCAGCGCAGATACGCAGTATTTT. It encodes CASSLGLISADTQYF.

V gene TRBV7-2 combines with J gene TRBJ2-1; 13 positions match TRBD2. J gave up 4 bases and V 4 bases, and 4 bases lay outside the gene matches. Germline assignment: CDR1 SGHTA and CDR2 FQGNSA. The CDR3 contains 16 residues. The CDR3 loop is CASSSGLAGVYNEQFF. CDR3 nucleotide sequence: TGTGCCAGCAGCTCTGGACTAGCGGGGGTGTACAATGAGCAGTTCTTC.

The chain carries TRBV2 and TRBJ2-3; 15 bases match TRBD2. J gave up 7 bases and V 3 bases, and 8 bases lay outside the gene matches. This CDR3 comprises 17 residues. Germline loops: CDR1 SNHLY, CDR2 FYNNEI. The CDR3 loop is CASSEDRTSGGANTQYF. DNA of the CDR3: TGTGCCAGCAGTGAGGATAGGACTAGCGGGGGGGCAAATACGCAGTATTTT.

The rearrangement links TRBV19 to TRBJ1-2, with 9 bases identical to TRBD1. Germline V gives CDR1 LNHDA, CDR2 SQIVND (reference sequence). The V segment lost 3 bases and the J segment 4 bases; nucleotides outside the gene matches: 6. This CDR3 comprises 15 residues. DNA of the CDR3: TGTGCCAGTAGTATCCGGGACAGGGTAACCTATGGCTACACCTTC. This encodes CASSIRDRVTYGYTF.

The rearrangement joins TRBV19 to TRBJ2-7; 10 bases are a match to TRBD1. The CDR3 runs 15 residues. V was clipped by 2 bases and J by 5 bases; unmatched bases: 6. Germline V gene sequence: CDR1 LNHDA, CDR2 SQIVND (reference sequence). The CDR3 protein is CASSIYPGQGNEQYF. CDR3 coding DNA: TGTGCCAGTAGTATATACCCGGGACAGGGGAACGAGCAGTACTTC.

The CDR3 spells CASSEALGGWGTEAFF. The CDR3 bases are TGTGCCAGCAGTGAAGCTTTGGGGGGATGGGGCACTGAAGCTTTCTTT. The chain links TRBV2 to TRBJ1-1; D may be TRBD1 (5 bases). This CDR3 region has 16 residues. The germline gives CDR1 SNHLY, CDR2 FYNNEI. With 0 bases removed from V and 4 bases from J, the gap between germline ends came to 15 bases.

Worth noting for this clone: This same CDR3 is encoded by further DNA sequences in the sample. The chain couples TRBV6-1 to TRBJ2-5, with 11 bases aligning to TRBD1. V was clipped by 4 bases and J by 4 bases; unmatched bases: 2. Germline V CDR1 and CDR2: MNHNS, SASEGT. CDR3 length equals 14 residues. The CDR3 region is CASSGTGGAETQYF. CDR3 nucleotide sequence: TGTGCCAGCAGTGGGACAGGGGGCGCAGAGACCCAGTACTTC.

The chain couples TRBV5-1 to TRBJ2-1, with 14 bases fitting TRBD2. Trimming at V came to 7 bases and at J to 0 bases, leaving 0 bases not matched to a gene. The CDR3 is 15 amino acids. In germline, CDR1 is SGHRS, CDR2 YFSETQ. In nucleotides, the CDR3 is TGCGCCAGCGGGACTAGCGGGGGCTCCTACAATGAGCAGTTCTTC. This sequence encodes CASGTSGGSYNEQFF.

The chain couples TRBV10-3 to TRBJ2-1, with 7 bases lining up with TRBD1. This CDR3 is 15 amino acids long. Germline lookup yields CDR1 ENHRY and CDR2 SYGVKD. V trimming: 6 bases; J trimming: 2 bases; junction bases outside the gene matches: 7. This chain's CDR3 is CAISPQGDAYNEQFF. The CDR3 DNA reads TGTGCCATCAGCCCCCAGGGGGATGCCTACAATGAGCAGTTCTTC.

This clone has more than one count but fewer than ten. This sequence joins TRBV19 and TRBJ2-1; maybe TRBD2 (7 bases). Deletions cut 7 bases from V and 6 bases from J, with 16 bases between. The CDR3 is made up of 14 amino acids. The V gene's germline CDR1 is LNHDA and CDR2 SQIVND (reference sequence). In DNA, the CDR3 is TGTGCCAGTAATCGGGGGGCGTTTAGCAATGAGCAGTTCTTC. This encodes CASNRGAFSNEQFF.

V usage is TRBV14 and J usage is TRBJ1-2; perhaps TRBD1 as D (6 bases). The CDR3 totals 13 residues. V dropped 3 bases and J dropped 6 bases, with 11 bases sitting between them. Germline CDR1 is SGHDN and CDR2 is FVKESK. CDR3 sequence: CASSQNRVDGYTF. DNA for the CDR3: TGTGCCAGCAGCCAGAACAGGGTTGATGGCTACACCTTC.